These 2 T cell receptor beta chains were all obtained from the same sample, sequenced in a study of cytomegalovirus exposure and HLA in healthy donors. PCR employed 60 Vbeta and 13 Jbeta primers. This table comes from immunoSEQ multiplex PCR, and its TCRdb copy is limited to in-frame clones, with some not included. The data contain approximately 77,000 clones, less than 80% of them seen just once; the ten biggest clones take up 7% to 7.5%. Sequenced sample: PBMCs. These receptors all stem from a woman between 35 and 50 years old in good health and CMV-seronegative.

The CDR3 nucleotides read TGCGCCAGCAGCTTGGTCGGGGGAACGAACACTGAAGCTTTCTTT. Protein: CASSLVGGTNTEAFF. The rearrangement links TRBV5-1 to TRBJ1-1; weak D call: TRBD1 (5 bases). The CDR3 is 15 residues long. V lost 0 bases and J lost 1, with 10 bases in between. Germline loops: CDR1 SGHRS, CDR2 YFSETQ.

V is TRBV27 and J is TRBJ2-7; TRBD1 matches 9 bases. With 1 base clipped from V and 5 bases from J, the junction kept 9 bases outside the gene matches. Germline assignment: CDR1 MNHEY and CDR2 SMNVEV (reference sequence). This CDR3 region has 16 residues. The CDR3 nucleotides read TGTGCCAGCAGTTTATGGTCCGGGGGACAGGGAAACGAGCAGTACTTC. Translating it yields CASSLWSGGQGNEQYF.